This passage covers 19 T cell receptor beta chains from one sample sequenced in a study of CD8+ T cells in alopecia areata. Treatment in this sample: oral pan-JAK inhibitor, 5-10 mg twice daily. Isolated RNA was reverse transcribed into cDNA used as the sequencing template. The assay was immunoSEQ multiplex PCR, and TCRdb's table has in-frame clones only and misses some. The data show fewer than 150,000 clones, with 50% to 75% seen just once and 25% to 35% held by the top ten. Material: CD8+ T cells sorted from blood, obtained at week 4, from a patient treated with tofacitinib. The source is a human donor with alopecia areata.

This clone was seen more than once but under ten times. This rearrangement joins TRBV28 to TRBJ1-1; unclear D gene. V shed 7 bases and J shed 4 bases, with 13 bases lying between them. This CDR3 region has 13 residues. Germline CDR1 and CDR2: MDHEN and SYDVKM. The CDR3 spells CASNTGTSTEAFF. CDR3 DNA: TGTGCCAGCAACACCGGTACGAGCACTGAAGCTTTCTTT.

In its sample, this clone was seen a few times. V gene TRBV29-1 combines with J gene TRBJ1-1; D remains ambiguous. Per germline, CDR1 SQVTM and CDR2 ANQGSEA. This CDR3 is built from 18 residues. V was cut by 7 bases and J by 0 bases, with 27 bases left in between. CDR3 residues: CSARLWSPTPTLNTEAFF. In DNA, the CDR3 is TGCAGCGCAAGACTCTGGAGTCCCACCCCTACTCTGAACACTGAAGCTTTCTTT.

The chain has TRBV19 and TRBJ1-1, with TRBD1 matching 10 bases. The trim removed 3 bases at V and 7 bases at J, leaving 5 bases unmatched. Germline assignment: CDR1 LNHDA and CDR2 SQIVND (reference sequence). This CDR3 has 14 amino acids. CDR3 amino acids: CASSMVGTGVEAFF. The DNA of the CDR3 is TGTGCCAGTAGTATGGTGGGGACAGGGGTTGAAGCTTTCTTT.

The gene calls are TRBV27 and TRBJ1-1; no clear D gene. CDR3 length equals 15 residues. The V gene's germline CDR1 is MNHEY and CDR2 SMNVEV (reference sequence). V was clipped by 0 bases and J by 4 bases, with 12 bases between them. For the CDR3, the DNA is TGTGCCAGCAGTTTATCGGGCCACCCTGGCACTGAAGCTTTCTTT. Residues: CASSLSGHPGTEAFF.

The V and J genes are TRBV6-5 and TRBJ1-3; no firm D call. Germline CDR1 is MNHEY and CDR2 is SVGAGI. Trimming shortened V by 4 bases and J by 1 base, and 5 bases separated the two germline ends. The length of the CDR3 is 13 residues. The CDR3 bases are TGTGCCAGCAGTTGGGGTTCTGGAAACACCATATATTTT. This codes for CASSWGSGNTIYF.

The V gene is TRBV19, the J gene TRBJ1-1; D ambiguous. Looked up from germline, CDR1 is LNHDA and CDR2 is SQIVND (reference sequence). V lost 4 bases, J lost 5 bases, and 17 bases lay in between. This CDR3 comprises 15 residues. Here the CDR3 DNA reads TGTGCCAGTAGTACCGTCCGAGGGTATGTGACTGAAGCTTTCTTT. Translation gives CASSTVRGYVTEAFF.

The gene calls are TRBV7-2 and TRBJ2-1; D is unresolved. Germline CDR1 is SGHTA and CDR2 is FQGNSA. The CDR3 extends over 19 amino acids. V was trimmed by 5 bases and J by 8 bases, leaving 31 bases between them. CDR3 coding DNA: TGTGCCAGCAGCCCCGTCCTCGGTAGGGCGGCTACCCTCCCACATGAGCAGTTCTTC. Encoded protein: CASSPVLGRAATLPHEQFF.

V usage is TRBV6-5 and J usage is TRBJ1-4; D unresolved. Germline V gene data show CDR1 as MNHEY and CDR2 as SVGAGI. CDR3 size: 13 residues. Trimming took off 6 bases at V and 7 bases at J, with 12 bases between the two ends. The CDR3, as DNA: TGTGCCAGCAGCTCCGGCTTCCTTGAAAAACTGTTTTTT. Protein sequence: CASSSGFLEKLFF.

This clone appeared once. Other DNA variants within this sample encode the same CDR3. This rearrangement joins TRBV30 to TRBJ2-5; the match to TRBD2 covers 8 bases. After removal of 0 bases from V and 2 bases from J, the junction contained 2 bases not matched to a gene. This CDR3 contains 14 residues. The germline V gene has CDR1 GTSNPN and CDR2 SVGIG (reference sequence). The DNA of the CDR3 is TGTGCCTGGAGTGTAACTAGCGGACAAGAGACCCAGTACTTC. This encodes CAWSVTSGQETQYF.

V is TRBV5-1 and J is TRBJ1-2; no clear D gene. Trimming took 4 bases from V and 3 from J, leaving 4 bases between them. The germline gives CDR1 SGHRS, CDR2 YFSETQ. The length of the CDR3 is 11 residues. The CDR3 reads CASSADYGYTF. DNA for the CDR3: TGCGCCAGCAGCGCAGACTATGGCTACACCTTC.

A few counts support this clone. The CDR3 nucleotides read TGTGCCAGCAGTGAAGCAACGGGGAGCACAGATACGCAGTATTTT. It translates to CASSEATGSTDTQYF. The chain has TRBV6-1 and TRBJ2-3; a weak D match, TRBD2 (5 bases). CDR3 length equals 15 residues. Trimming pared 0 bases from V and 0 bases from J, leaving 7 bases between. Germline CDR1 reads MNHNS; CDR2 reads SASEGT.

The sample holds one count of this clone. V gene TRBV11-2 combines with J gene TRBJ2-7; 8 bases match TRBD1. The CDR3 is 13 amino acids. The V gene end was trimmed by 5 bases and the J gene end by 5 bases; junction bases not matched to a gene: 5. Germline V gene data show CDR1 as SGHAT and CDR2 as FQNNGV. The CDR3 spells CASSPTGVDEQYF. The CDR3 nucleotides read TGTGCCAGCAGCCCGACAGGGGTGGACGAGCAGTACTTC.

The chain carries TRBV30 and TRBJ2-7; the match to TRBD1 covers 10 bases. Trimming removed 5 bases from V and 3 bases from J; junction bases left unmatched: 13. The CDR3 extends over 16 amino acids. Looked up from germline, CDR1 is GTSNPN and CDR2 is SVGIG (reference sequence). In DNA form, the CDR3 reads TGTGCCTGGCACCACCGGGACAGGGGATACCACTACGAGCAGTACTTC. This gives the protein CAWHHRDRGYHYEQYF.

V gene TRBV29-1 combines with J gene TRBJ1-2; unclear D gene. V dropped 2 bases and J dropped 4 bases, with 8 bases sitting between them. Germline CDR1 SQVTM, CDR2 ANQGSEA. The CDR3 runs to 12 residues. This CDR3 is CSVELPVYGYTF. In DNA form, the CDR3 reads TGCAGCGTTGAACTGCCGGTCTATGGCTACACCTTC.

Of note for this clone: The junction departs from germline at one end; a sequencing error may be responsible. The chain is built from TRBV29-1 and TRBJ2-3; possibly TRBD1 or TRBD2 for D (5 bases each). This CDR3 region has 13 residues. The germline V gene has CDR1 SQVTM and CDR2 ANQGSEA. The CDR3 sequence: CSVASRGTDTQYF. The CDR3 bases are TGCAGCGTTGCTAGTCGGGGCACCGATACGCAGTATTTT.

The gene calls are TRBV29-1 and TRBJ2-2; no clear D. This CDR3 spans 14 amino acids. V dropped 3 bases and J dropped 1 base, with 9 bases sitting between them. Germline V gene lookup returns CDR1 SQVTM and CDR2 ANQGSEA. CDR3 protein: CSVDNPVNTGELFF. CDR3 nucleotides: TGCAGCGTTGACAACCCAGTGAACACCGGGGAGCTGTTTTTT.

This chain's CDR3 is CASSREGTGSAEQYF. The DNA for the CDR3 is TGTGCCAGCAGCCGAGAGGGGACAGGGTCTGCCGAGCAGTACTTC. The V and J genes are TRBV7-3 and TRBJ2-7; 9 bases are a match to TRBD1. With V trimmed by 5 bases and J by 6 bases, 11 bases remained unmatched. CDR3 length: 15 amino acids. Germline assignment: CDR1 SGHTA and CDR2 FQGTGA. Supplemented by reference TRBV7-3 and TRBJ2-7, the full variable domain reads GAGVSQTPSNKVTEKGKYVELRCDPISGHTALYWYRQSLGQGPEFLIYFQGTGAADDSGLPNDRFFAVRPEGSVSTLKIQRTERGDSAVYLCASSREGTGSAEQYFGPGTRLTVT.

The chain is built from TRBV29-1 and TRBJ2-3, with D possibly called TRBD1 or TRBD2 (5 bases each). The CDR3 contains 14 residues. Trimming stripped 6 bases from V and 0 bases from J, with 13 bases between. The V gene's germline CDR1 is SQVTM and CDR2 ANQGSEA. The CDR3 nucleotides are TGCAGCGTCGTGGGGGACGCCAGCACAGATACGCAGTATTTT. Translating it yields CSVVGDASTDTQYF.

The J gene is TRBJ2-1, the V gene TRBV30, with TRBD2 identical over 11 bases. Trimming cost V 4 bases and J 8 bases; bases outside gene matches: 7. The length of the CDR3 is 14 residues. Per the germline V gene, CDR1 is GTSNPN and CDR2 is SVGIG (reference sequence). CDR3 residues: CAWTPGTSGDEQFF. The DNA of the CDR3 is TGTGCCTGGACCCCCGGGACTAGCGGAGATGAGCAGTTCTTC.